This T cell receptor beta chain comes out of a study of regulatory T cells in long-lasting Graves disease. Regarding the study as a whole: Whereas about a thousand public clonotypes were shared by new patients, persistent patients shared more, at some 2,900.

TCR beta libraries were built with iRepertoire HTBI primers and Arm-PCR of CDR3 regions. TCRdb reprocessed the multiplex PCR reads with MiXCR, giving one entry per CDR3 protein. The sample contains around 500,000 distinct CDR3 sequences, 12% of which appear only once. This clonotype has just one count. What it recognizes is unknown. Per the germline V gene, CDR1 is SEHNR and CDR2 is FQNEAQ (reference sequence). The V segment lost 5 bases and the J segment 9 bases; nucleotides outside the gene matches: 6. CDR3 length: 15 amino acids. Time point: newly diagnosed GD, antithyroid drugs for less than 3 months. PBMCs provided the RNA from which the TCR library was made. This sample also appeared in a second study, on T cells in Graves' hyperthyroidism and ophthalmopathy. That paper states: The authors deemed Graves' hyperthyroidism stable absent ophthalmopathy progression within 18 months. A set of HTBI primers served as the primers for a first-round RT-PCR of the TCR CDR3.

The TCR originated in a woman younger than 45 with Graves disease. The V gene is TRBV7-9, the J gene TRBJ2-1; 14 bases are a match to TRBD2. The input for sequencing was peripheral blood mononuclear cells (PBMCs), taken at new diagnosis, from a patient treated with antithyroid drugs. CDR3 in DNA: TGTGCCAGCAGCGCCGGGACTAGCGGGAGAATTGAGCAGTTCTTC. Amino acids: CASSAGTSGRIEQFF.